This TCR beta chain was obtained from a study of blood T cell repertoires in COVID-19. Assay: immunoSEQ multiplex PCR; the TCRdb copy retains only in-frame clones and omits some. The table shows around 250,000 clones, with around 85% occurring only once. CDR3 length equals 15 residues. The germline V gene has CDR1 SGHRS and CDR2 YFSETQ. With 4 bases removed from V and 5 bases from J, the gap between germline ends came to 16 bases. Individuals aged about 18 to 90 years were recruited from 24 US areas. Cohort placement rested on clinical history that participants reported themselves. The J gene is TRBJ2-1, the V gene TRBV5-1, with D perhaps matching TRBD1 (6 bases). Sequencing was performed on PBMCs or T cells enriched from blood (not recorded which). The TCR was taken from a woman aged 50 to 60 who had recovered from COVID-19. The CDR3, as DNA: TGCGCCAGCAGCCCGACAGGCCTCTCGGACAATGAGCAGTTCTTC. Translated: CASSPTGLSDNEQFF. Full variable domain (rest looked up from reference TRBV5-1 and TRBJ2-1): KAGVTQTPRYLIKTRGQQVTLSCSPISGHRSVSWYQQTPGQGLQFLFEYFSETQRNKGNFPGRFSGRQFSNSRSEMNVSTLELGDSALYLCASSPTGLSDNEQFFGPGTRLTVL.